A single sample gave rise to the 10 T cell receptor beta chains below, sequenced in a study of graft-versus-host responses after intestinal transplantation. TCRdb's copy holds only in-frame clones and misses some; the assay was immunoSEQ multiplex PCR. The table shows approximately 82,000 clones, with 90% to 95% occurring only once. What these receptors recognize is not known. Sequenced material: unstimulated CD8+ T cells sorted from spleen or lymph node cells, taken before transplant. These receptor sequences come from a human donor who was the organ donor for an intestinal transplant.

The chain has TRBV11-3 and TRBJ2-1; 14 bases fit TRBD2. Germline V gene lookup returns CDR1 SGHNT and CDR2 YENEEA. Unmatched junction bases numbered 1, after V lost 1 base and J lost 8 bases. The CDR3 sequence is 15 residues long. The CDR3 spells CASSLGGLAGDEQFF. CDR3 DNA sequence: TGTGCCAGCAGCTTAGGGGGACTAGCGGGAGATGAGCAGTTCTTC.

A few counts support this clone. This rearrangement joins TRBV29-1 to TRBJ1-1, with unresolved D. V gave up 0 bases and J gave up 5 bases, with 10 bases separating them. Germline V gene data show CDR1 as SQVTM and CDR2 as ANQGSEA. The CDR3 spans 13 residues. In DNA form, the CDR3 reads TGCAGCGTTGAAGATTCGGAGCGGACTGAAGCTTTCTTT. Its protein is CSVEDSERTEAFF. The complete variable domain, with remaining parts taken from reference TRBV29-1 and TRBJ1-1, reads SAVISQKPSRDICQRGTSLTIQCQVDSQVTMMFWYRQQPGQSLTLIATANQGSEATYESGFVIDKFPISRPNLTFSTLTVSNMSPEDSSIYLCSVEDSERTEAFFGQGTRLTVV.

The chain combines TRBV7-9 with TRBJ1-2; TRBD1 agrees at 7 bases. The CDR3 extends over 13 amino acids. V was clipped by 9 bases and J by 1 base; unmatched bases: 5. Germline CDR1 and CDR2: SEHNR and FQNEAQ (reference sequence). CDR3: CASRTGGNYGYTF. In DNA, the CDR3 is TGTGCCAGTAGGACAGGCGGTAACTATGGCTACACCTTC.

The chain recombines TRBV30 with TRBJ1-1, with D possibly TRBD1 on 6 matching bases. Per the germline V gene, CDR1 is GTSNPN and CDR2 is SVGIG (reference sequence). V lost 2 bases and J lost 4, with 11 bases in between. CDR3 length: 13 amino acids. The CDR3 DNA follows: TGTGCCTGGAGTCCAGGGGTGGTCACTGAAGCTTTCTTT. Protein: CAWSPGVVTEAFF.

This chain uses TRBV9 with TRBJ2-1, with 11 bases that match TRBD2. Germline trimming cut 0 bases from V and 5 bases from J; bases unmatched to any gene: 4. The germline V gene encodes CDR1 SGDLS and CDR2 YYNGEE. The CDR3 extends over 16 amino acids. CDR3 sequence reads: CASSVVSGLADNEQFF. CDR3 DNA sequence: TGTGCCAGCAGCGTAGTCTCGGGACTAGCGGACAATGAGCAGTTCTTC.

This chain links TRBV12-5 with TRBJ2-1, with D possibly matching TRBD1 (6 bases). The V gene lost 2 bases and the J gene lost 7 bases, with 15 bases spanning the gap. Germline V gene data show CDR1 as LGHNT and CDR2 as FRNRAP. CDR3 length: 15 residues. CDR3 amino acids: CASGLFGGASNEQFF. The CDR3 nucleotides are TGTGCTAGTGGTTTGTTTGGGGGCGCGTCGAATGAGCAGTTCTTC.

This chain links TRBV7-9 with TRBJ2-1, with 12 bases that match TRBD1. With 5 bases clipped from V and 9 bases from J, the junction kept 14 bases outside the gene matches. Germline V CDR1 and CDR2: SEHNR, FQNEAQ (reference sequence). The CDR3 sequence is 17 residues long. Here the CDR3 reads CASSLGTGGNSIREQFF. In DNA form, the CDR3 reads TGTGCCAGCAGCCTAGGGACAGGGGGCAATTCAATCCGTGAGCAGTTCTTC.

The gene calls are TRBV19 and TRBJ2-1; 7 nucleotides match TRBD2. Germline-derived CDR1 and CDR2 are LNHDA and SQIVND (reference sequence). This CDR3 is 14 amino acids long. V lost 11 bases and J lost 3; bases outside the gene matches: 10. CDR3 nucleotides: TGTGCCTCTTCTCTCGGGGGGAACTACAATGAGCAGTTCTTC. This encodes CASSLGGNYNEQFF. Combining the CDR3 with reference TRBV19 and TRBJ2-1 gives the whole variable domain DGGITQSPKYLFRKEGQNVTLSCEQNLNHDAMYWYRQDPGQGLRLIYYSQIVNDFQKGDIAEGYSVSREKKESFPLTVTSAQKNPTAFYLCASSLGGNYNEQFFGPGTRLTVL.

V and J are TRBV2 and TRBJ1-3, with D possibly matching TRBD1 (5 bases). Germline V gene lookup returns CDR1 SNHLY and CDR2 FYNNEI. This CDR3 comprises 16 residues. V lost 5 bases to trimming and J lost 4 bases, with 18 bases between them. CDR3 amino acids: CASSSNRDSAGNTIYF. The CDR3 DNA reads TGTGCCAGCAGTTCGAACCGGGACTCCGCAGGAAACACCATATATTTT.

The chain joins TRBV5-1 to TRBJ1-1, with D unclear. The germline V gene encodes CDR1 SGHRS and CDR2 YFSETQ. This CDR3 region has 13 residues. The germline V and J ends were trimmed by 5 bases and 3 bases, with 11 bases remaining between them. This CDR3 reads CASSPQRYTEAFF. CDR3 sequence (DNA): TGCGCCAGCAGTCCGCAACGGTACACTGAAGCTTTCTTT.